This TCR beta chain was sequenced in a study of T cell responses to AZD1222 COVID-19 vaccine (dated by TCRdb to the early 2020s). Regarding the study in general: AZD1222 recipients whose second dose came at about 4 weeks and those whose second dose came at about 12 weeks were combined into one group, since spike-specific TCR depth and breadth did not differ between the two schedules. A total of over 230 trial participants underwent TCR sequencing, of whom more than 200 had received two doses of AZD1222 and some 25 had received two doses of the MenACWY control vaccine. Enrollment into the trials was organized by age into subgroups of 18-55, 56-69 and 70-plus years, and those subgroups contained roughly 150, 30 and 60 TCR-sequenced participants, respectively.

Notes on this clone: Its antigen remains undetermined. No base qualities exist here, and no much larger clone lies one base off it.

Summary of the overall study and its limitations: Participants were mostly white British, with more females than males. The authors suggested clonal diversity may have been underestimated. No day 14 peak-response samples were available, so repertoires were characterized only after the peak T cell response. After two AZD1222 doses, both the breadth and the depth of spike-specific TCRs were significantly higher than at day 0 and than in MenACWY recipients. Conclusions about previously exposed vaccinees are limited, since just five to seven AZD1222 recipients were seropositive for SARS-CoV-2 at baseline. The vaccine-associated CD4 TCRs covered the entire spike protein, and the dominant responses fell in regions 160-218 and 743-854. Nearly half of unique spike-specific TCRs reportedly recognized epitopes outside regions mutated in the B.1.351 and B.1.1.7 variants. In the small 56-69-year group, the increase in depth fell short of significance, most likely because of low power.

The cysteine opens and the phenylalanine closes a CDR3 of 17 amino acids. This entry keeps only the CDR3 DNA: 51 bases, framed from base 1. CDR1 and CDR2, looked up from the germline V gene, are ENHRY and SYGVKD. V lost 2 bases and J lost 4 bases, and the count of bases not matched to a germline gene is 5. In the paper's terms, the time point label means: baseline before first vaccination. Vaccinee samples came from UK trials COV001 and COV002, including a single-blind randomized controlled phase 2/3 trial of AZD1222 (ChAdOx1 nCoV-19) in healthy adults. For TCRbeta chain sequencing, PBMC samples from trial participants were taken at day 0 and at day 28 after the second dose. The CDR3 regions of human TCRbeta chains were analyzed by immunosequencing. The source study handled its data this way. Repertoire TCRs were checked for matches against a reference library of SARS-CoV-2-specific TCRs that had been generated using the MIRA antigen-specificity platform. Breadth was defined as the fraction of unique TCRs that were SARS-CoV-2-associated. Depth was defined as the fraction of total T cells that were SARS-CoV-2-associated. Using the MIRA data, each spike-specific TCR was assigned both to the spike region to which the TCR was reactive and to a CD4 or CD8 class. Log10-transformed breadth and depth values were compared by one-way ANOVA with Sidak's multiple comparisons tests. TCRdb carries this immuneACCESS record with in-frame sequences only. Its versions omit some clonotypes, under half of them owing to an unresolved V gene in the studies checked, with the rest unexplained. V and J calls and clone size follow that table, whereas D and trimming were derived from the DNA. Recorded for this sample are 95,000 to 110,000 clones; 75% to 90% of them occurred a single time. 18% of the sample lies in the top ten.

Here the chain combines TRBV10-3 and TRBJ1-6; the junction holds 10 bases that match TRBD1. Sequences were derived from peripheral blood, sampled on day 0 of AZD1222 vaccination. This TCR was recovered from an adult in good health. In nucleotide form, the sequence is TGTGCCATCAGTGAGGCCGGGACAGGGGCGTATAATTCACCCCTCCACTTT. It translates to CAISEAGTGAYNSPLHF.